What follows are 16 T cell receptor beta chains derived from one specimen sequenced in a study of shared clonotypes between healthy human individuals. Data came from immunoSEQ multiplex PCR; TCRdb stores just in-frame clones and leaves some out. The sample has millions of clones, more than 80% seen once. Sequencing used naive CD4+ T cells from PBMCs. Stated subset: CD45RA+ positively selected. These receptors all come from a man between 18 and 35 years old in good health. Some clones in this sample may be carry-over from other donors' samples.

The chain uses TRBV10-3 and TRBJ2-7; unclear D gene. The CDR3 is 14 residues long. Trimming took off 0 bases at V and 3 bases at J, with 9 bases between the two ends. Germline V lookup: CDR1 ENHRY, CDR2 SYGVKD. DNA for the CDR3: TGTGCCATCAGTGAGTCTGCAGGAAACTACGAGCAGTACTTC. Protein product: CAISESAGNYEQYF.

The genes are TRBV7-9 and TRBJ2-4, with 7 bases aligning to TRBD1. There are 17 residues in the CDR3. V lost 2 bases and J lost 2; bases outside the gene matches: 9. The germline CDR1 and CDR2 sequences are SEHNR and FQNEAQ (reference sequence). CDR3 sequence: CASSLLTGALSKNIQYF. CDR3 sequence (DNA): TGTGCCAGCAGCTTACTTACAGGGGCCTTATCCAAAAACATTCAGTACTTC. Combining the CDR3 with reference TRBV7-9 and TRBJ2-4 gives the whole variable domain DTGVSQNPRHKITKRGQNVTFRCDPISEHNRLYWYRQTLGQGPEFLTYFQNEAQLEKSRLLSDRFSAERPKGSFSTLEIQRTEQGDSAMYLCASSLLTGALSKNIQYFGAGTRLSVL.

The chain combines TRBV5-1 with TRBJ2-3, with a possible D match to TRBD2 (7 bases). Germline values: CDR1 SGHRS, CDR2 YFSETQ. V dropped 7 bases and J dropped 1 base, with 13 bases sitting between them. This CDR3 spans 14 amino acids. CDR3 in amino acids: CASRGDTGTDTQYF. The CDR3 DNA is TGCGCCAGCCGGGGGGACACAGGCACAGATACGCAGTATTTT.

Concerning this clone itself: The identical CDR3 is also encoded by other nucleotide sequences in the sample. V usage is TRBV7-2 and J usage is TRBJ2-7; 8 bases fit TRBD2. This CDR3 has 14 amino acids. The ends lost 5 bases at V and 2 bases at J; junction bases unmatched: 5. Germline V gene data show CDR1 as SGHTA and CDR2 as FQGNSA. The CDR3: CASSRTSGPYEQYF. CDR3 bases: TGTGCCAGCAGCCGTACTAGCGGCCCCTACGAGCAGTACTTC.

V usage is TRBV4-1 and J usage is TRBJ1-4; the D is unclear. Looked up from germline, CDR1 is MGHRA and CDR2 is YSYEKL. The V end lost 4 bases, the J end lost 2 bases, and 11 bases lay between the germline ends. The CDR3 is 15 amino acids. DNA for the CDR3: TGCGCCAGCAGCCGGACGGGGTCGACTAATGAAAAACTGTTTTTT. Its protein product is CASSRTGSTNEKLFF.

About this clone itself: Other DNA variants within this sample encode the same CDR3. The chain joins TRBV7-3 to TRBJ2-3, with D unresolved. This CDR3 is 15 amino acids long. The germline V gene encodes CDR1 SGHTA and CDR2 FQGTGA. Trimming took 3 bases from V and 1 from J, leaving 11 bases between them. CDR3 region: CASSLGGSGTDTQYF. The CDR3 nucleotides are TGTGCCAGCAGCTTGGGTGGGTCGGGCACAGATACGCAGTATTTT.

The CDR3 sequence is CASSRSGTAITEAFF. CDR3 bases: TGTGCCAGCAGCCGTTCCGGGACAGCTATCACTGAAGCTTTCTTT. The chain carries TRBV5-5 and TRBJ1-1; 7 bases match TRBD1. This CDR3 is built from 15 residues. Trimming took 4 bases from V and 4 from J; bases not matched to a gene: 10. Germline lookup yields CDR1 SGHKS and CDR2 YYEKEE (reference sequence).

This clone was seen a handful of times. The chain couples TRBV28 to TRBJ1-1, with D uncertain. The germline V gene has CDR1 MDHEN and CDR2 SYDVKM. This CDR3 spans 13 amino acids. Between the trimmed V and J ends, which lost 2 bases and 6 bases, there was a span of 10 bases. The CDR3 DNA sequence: TGTGCCAGCAGTTTACAAGGTAACGCTGAAGCTTTCTTT. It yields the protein CASSLQGNAEAFF.

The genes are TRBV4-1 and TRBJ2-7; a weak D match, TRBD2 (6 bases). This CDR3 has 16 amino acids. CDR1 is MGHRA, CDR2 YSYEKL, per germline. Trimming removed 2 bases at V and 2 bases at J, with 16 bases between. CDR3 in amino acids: CASSQPMGLLPYEQYF. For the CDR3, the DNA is TGCGCCAGCAGCCAACCTATGGGACTCCTTCCCTACGAGCAGTACTTC.

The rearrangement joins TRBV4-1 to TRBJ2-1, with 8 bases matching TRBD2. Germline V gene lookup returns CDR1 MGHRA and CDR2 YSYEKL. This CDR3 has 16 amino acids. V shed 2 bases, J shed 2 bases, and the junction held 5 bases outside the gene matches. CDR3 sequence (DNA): TGCGCCAGCAGCCAAATCGTAGCGGGGACCTACAATGAGCAGTTCTTC. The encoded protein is CASSQIVAGTYNEQFF.

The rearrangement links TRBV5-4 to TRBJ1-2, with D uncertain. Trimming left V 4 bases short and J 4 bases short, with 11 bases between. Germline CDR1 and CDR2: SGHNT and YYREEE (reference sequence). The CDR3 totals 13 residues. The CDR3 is CASSPPSSYGYTF. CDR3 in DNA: TGTGCCAGCAGCCCACCTTCTTCCTATGGCTACACCTTC. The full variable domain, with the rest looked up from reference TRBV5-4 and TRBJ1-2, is ETGVTQSPTHLIKTRGQQVTLRCSSQSGHNTVSWYQQALGQGPQFIFQYYREEENGRGNFPPRFSGLQFPNYSSELNVNALELDDSALYLCASSPPSSYGYTFGSGTRLTVV.

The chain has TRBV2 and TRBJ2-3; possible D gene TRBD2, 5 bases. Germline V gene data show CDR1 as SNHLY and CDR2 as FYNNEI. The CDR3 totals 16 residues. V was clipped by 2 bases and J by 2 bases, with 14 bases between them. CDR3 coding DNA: TGTGCCAGCAGTGAACATAGGACTCGGAACACAGATACGCAGTATTTT. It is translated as CASSEHRTRNTDTQYF.

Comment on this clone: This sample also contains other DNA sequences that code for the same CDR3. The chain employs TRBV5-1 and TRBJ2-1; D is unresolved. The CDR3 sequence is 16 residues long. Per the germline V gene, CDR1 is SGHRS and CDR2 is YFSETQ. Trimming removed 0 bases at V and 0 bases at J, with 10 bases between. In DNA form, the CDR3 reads TGCGCCAGCAGCTTGGCGGGTCCAAGCTCCTACAATGAGCAGTTCTTC. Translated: CASSLAGPSSYNEQFF. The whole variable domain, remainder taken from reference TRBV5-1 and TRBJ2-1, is KAGVTQTPRYLIKTRGQQVTLSCSPISGHRSVSWYQQTPGQGLQFLFEYFSETQRNKGNFPGRFSGRQFSNSRSEMNVSTLELGDSALYLCASSLAGPSSYNEQFFGPGTRLTVL.

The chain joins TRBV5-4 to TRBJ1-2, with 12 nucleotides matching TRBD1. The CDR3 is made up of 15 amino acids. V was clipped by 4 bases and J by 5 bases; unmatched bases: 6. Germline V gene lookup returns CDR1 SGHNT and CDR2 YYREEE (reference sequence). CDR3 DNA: TGTGCCAGCAGCACAGGGACAGGGGGCGTTTATGGCTACACCTTC. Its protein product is CASSTGTGGVYGYTF.

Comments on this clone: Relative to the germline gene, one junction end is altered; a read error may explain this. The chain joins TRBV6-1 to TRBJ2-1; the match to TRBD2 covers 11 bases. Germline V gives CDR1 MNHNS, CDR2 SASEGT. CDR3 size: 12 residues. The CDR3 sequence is CASSDPTSGTLF. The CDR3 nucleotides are TGTGCCAGCAGTGACCCGACTAGCGGGACTCTCTTC.

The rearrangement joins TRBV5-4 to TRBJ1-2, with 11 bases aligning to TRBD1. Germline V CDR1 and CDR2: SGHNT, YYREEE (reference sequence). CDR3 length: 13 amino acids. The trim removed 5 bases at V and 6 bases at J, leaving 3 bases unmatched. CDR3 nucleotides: TGTGCCAGCAGGGGGGACAGGGGGAATGGCTACACCTTC. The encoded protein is CASRGDRGNGYTF.